This TCR beta chain was obtained from a study of blood T cell repertoires in COVID-19. This CDR3 is 12 amino acids long. The V segment lost 5 bases and the J segment 8 bases; nucleotides outside the gene matches: 3. The table came from immunoSEQ multiplex PCR; TCRdb's copy has only in-frame clones and leaves some out. Counted here are about 190,000 clones, 75% to 90% occurring once; the ten biggest clones make up under 8%. V and J are TRBV12-3 or TRBV12-4 and TRBJ1-1; 9 positions match TRBD1. The receptor was isolated from a man in his sixties with acute or convalescent COVID-19. Specimen: peripheral blood. The CDR3 DNA is TGTGCCAGCAGTCGCGGGACAGGGGAAGCTTTCTTT. It is translated as CASSRGTGEAFF.